Each of the 8 T cell receptor beta chains below was sequenced from the same sample in a study of T and B cells in COVID-19 patients. BIOMED2 TRB-A/B primer pools were used in multiplex TRB PCR. A single record per CDR3 protein comes from TCRdb applying MiXCR to the multiplex PCR reads. The sample records roughly 5,000 distinct CDR3 sequences, 25% to 35% being singletons. TRB was amplified from approximately 250-480 ng of blood genomic DNA. The sequenced sample was blood. The receptor set was obtained from a human donor who had recovered from COVID-19.

CDR3 DNA: TGCAGTGCTAGAGTGGTGGGGCCCCCTCAGCCCCAGCATTTT. Its protein is CSARVVGPPQPQHF. The rearrangement uses TRBV20-1 and TRBJ1-5, with a weak D call TRBD1 (5 bases). V was clipped by 1 base and J by 6 bases, with 13 bases between them. Germline loops: CDR1 DFQATT, CDR2 SNEGSKA (reference sequence). This CDR3 is 14 amino acids long.

This clonotype is categorized as medium-sized (0.01 to 0.1%). At one of its ends the junction is not consistent with the germline gene, which may arise from a read error. V usage is TRBV29-1 and J usage is TRBJ2-1; weak D call: TRBD2 (6 bases). Germline loops: CDR1 SQVTM, CDR2 ANQGSEA. The CDR3 length is 14 residues. The CDR3 sequence is CSVEGTSAYNEQFF. As DNA, the CDR3 is TGCAGCGTCGAAGGGACTTCCGCGTACAATGAGCAGTTCTTC.

The V gene is TRBV10-2, the J gene TRBJ2-1; 14 bases line up with TRBD2. V was pared by 6 bases and J by 10 bases, with 8 bases of the junction left unmatched. From germline, CDR1 is WSHSY and CDR2 SAAADI. This CDR3 is built from 15 residues. The CDR3, as DNA: TGCGCCAGCAGGAGGGGACTAGCGGGAGACGGCGAGCAGTTCTTC. It yields the protein CASRRGLAGDGEQFF.

This clonotype appeared a few times. The CDR3 spells CSVEDRRQGLDEAFF. The CDR3 nucleotides are TGCAGCGTTGAAGATCGGCGACAGGGGCTTGATGAAGCTTTCTTT. The genes are TRBV29-1 and TRBJ1-1; the match to TRBD1 covers 8 bases. The trim removed 0 bases at V and 7 bases at J, leaving 10 bases unmatched. Per the germline V gene, CDR1 is SQVTM and CDR2 is ANQGSEA. There are 15 residues in the CDR3. The full variable domain, in which reference TRBV29-1 and TRBJ1-1 provide the parts outside the CDR3, is SAVISQKPSRDICQRGTSLTIQCQVDSQVTMMFWYRQQPGQSLTLIATANQGSEATYESGFVIDKFPISRPNLTFSTLTVSNMSPEDSSIYLCSVEDRRQGLDEAFFGQGTRLTVV.

This clonotype was seen a few times. The chain links TRBV5-5 to TRBJ2-1, with 9 positions matching TRBD2. V was clipped by 2 bases and J by 7 bases; unmatched bases: 4. The CDR3 has 14 residues. CDR1 is SGHKS, CDR2 YYEKEE, per germline (reference sequence). The CDR3 loop is CASSFALAGNEQFF. CDR3 in DNA: TGTGCCAGCAGCTTCGCTCTAGCGGGGAATGAGCAGTTCTTC.

This sequence joins TRBV27 and TRBJ1-2; tentative D call: TRBD1 (6 bases). Germline V gene lookup returns CDR1 MNHEY and CDR2 SMNVEV (reference sequence). V lost 4 bases and J lost 6, with 18 bases in between. The CDR3 covers 15 residues. This CDR3 is CASSSLSTGSNGYTF. DNA of the CDR3: TGTGCCAGCAGTTCACTTTCCACAGGGAGTAATGGCTACACCTTC.

This chain uses TRBV6-2 or TRBV6-3 with TRBJ1-2; possible D gene TRBD1, 6 bases. The CDR3 spans 13 residues. Germline CDR1 and CDR2: MNHEY and SVGEGT. V lost 8 bases and J 4 bases, leaving 14 bases between the germline ends. The DNA for the CDR3 is TGTGCCAGCTCACTGGGACACCGCTATGGCTACACCTTC. Its protein is CASSLGHRYGYTF.

The chain couples TRBV20-1 to TRBJ2-1; 13 positions agree with TRBD2. This CDR3 region has 16 residues. J gave up 9 bases and V 2 bases, and 10 bases lay outside the gene matches. CDR1 and CDR2 from the germline V gene are DFQATT and SNEGSKA (reference sequence). CDR3 in amino acids: CSARPWTSGSRAEQFF. For the CDR3, the DNA is TGCAGTGCTAGACCCTGGACTAGCGGGAGTAGGGCTGAGCAGTTCTTC.